A selection of T cell receptor beta chains follows, all from one sample in a study of CD8+CD57+ T cells in acquired aplastic anemia. MiXCR, run by TCRdb on the reads, gives a single entry per CDR3 protein. The profile shows 100,000 to 150,000 distinct CDR3 sequences, around 48% of them singletons. The sequenced material came from sorted CD4+, CD8+, or CD8+CD57+ T cells (not recorded which) from PBMCs. These receptors were obtained from a human donor in good health, serving as a control. CDR3s include the opening cysteine and the closing phenylalanine or tryptophan. A D gene is named only where the DNA matches it firmly. Clone size, where shown, is once, few, many, or a class for clones that have expanded.

CDR3	DNA	size	D	V	J
CASRTSRNYGYTF	TGTGCCAGCAGAACCAGTAGAAACTATGGCTACACCTTC	many	.	TRBV6-5	TRBJ1-2
CASSFGQGNSPLHF	TGTGCCAGCAGCTTCGGACAGGGTAATTCACCCCTCCACTTT	.	TRBD1	TRBV11-3	TRBJ1-6
CATSRGDIGYKAFF	TGTGCCACCAGCAGGGGGGACATCGGGTACAAAGCTTTCTTT	.	.	TRBV15	TRBJ1-1
CASSSSGRQTGNTIYF	TGTGCCAGCAGCTCTTCTGGGCGTCAGACTGGAAACACCATATATTTT	many	.	TRBV7-9	TRBJ1-3
CASSLAYGAYEQYF	TGCGCCAGCAGCCTGGCCTATGGGGCCTACGAGCAGTACTTC	many	.	TRBV5-1	TRBJ2-7
CASSRPGQGWYEQYF	TGTGCCAGCAGCCGGCCGGGACAGGGTTGGTACGAGCAGTACTTC	.	TRBD1	TRBV4-2	TRBJ2-7
CASTTGDANSPLHF	TGTGCCAGCACCACAGGGGATGCTAATTCACCCCTCCACTTT	many	TRBD1	TRBV2	TRBJ1-6
CASSSREGEQYF	TGTGCCAGCAGCTCCCGGGAGGGCGAGCAGTACTTC	.	TRBD2	TRBV11-2	TRBJ2-7
CASSTPSSSDYGYTF	TGTGCCAGCAGCACCCCCAGCTCGTCGGACTATGGCTACACCTTC	.	.	TRBV7-9	TRBJ1-2
CASSPRGSSYEQYF	TGTGCCAGCAGCCCACGAGGGAGCTCCTACGAGCAGTACTTC	few	.	TRBV7-9	TRBJ2-7
CASSRTTSTDTQYF	TGTGCCAGCAGTAGGACAACTAGCACAGATACGCAGTATTTT	few	.	TRBV25-1	TRBJ2-3
CASSREDCLYPTYEQYF	TGTGCCAGCAGCCGAGAAGATTGTCTCTATCCAACCTACGAGCAGTACTTC	.	.	TRBV25-1	TRBJ2-7
CAISPGTLNQPQHF	TGTGCCATCAGTCCCGGGACCCTTAATCAGCCCCAGCATTTT	.	.	TRBV10-3	TRBJ1-5
CASSFGRRVNLYGYTF	TGTGCCAGCAGCTTCGGGCGGAGGGTGAATCTCTATGGCTACACCTTC	many	.	TRBV5-6	TRBJ1-2
CASSSGQGRRNEQFF	TGTGCCAGCAGCTCGGGACAGGGAAGACGCAATGAGCAGTTCTTC	many	TRBD1	TRBV11-2	TRBJ2-1
CASRGTWGAHEQYF	TGTGCCAGCAGAGGGACCTGGGGAGCCCACGAGCAGTACTTC	.	.	TRBV2	TRBJ2-7